This paragraph reports one T cell receptor (beta chain). Its antigen is not known. These data belong to a study of radiotherapy plus CTLA-4 blockade in lung cancer. Study at large: Among enrolled patients, less than 20% responded and roughly 30% achieved disease control.

Study conclusions and caveats: Radiotherapy plus ipilimumab was followed by expansion in blood of tumor-derived TCR clones. Early clone dynamics of blood T cells, plus interferon-beta, reportedly predicted response best.

Focal radiation with ipilimumab CTLA-4 blockade was given to patients with chemo-refractory metastatic non-small-cell lung cancer. Clones were sequenced by immunoSEQ multiplex PCR, and TCRdb holds only the in-frame ones, with some missing. In the table there are tens of thousands of clones, 70% to 90% of which are singletons. Sequenced here: peripheral blood, sampled from a patient treated with radiotherapy plus ipilimumab. This TCR came from a human donor with non-small cell lung cancer whose response to radiotherapy plus ipilimumab could not be evaluated.

The CDR3 coding sequence is TGTGCCAGCACCCGGACTAACAATGAGCAGTTCTTC. This sequence encodes CASTRTNNEQFF. This chain links TRBV6-6 with TRBJ2-1; D may be TRBD2 (6 bases). The CDR3 consists of 12 residues. Trimming left V 7 bases short and J 5 bases short, with 9 bases between. Looked up from germline, CDR1 is MNHNY and CDR2 is SVGAGI (reference sequence).